This T cell receptor (beta chain) was sequenced for a study of T-cell memory formation after mild COVID-19. TCRdb re-derived calls from the 5' RACE reads in MiXCR, one entry per CDR3 protein. The sample yields under 550,000 distinct CDR3 sequences, approximately 18% seen once. Notes on the study in general: Clones that contracted from day 15 to 85 had balanced CD4/CD8; later expanders were CD4+ biased.

The J segment lost 1 base and the V segment lost 2 bases, leaving 6 bases of the junction unmatched. The germline V gene encodes CDR1 SGHAT and CDR2 FQNNGV. This CDR3 is 17 amino acids long. As regards this clonotype: Antigen unknown.

The rearrangement links TRBV11-2 to TRBJ2-7; 12 nucleotides align to TRBD2. The source of this sequence is a man between 18 and 29 years old who had mild COVID-19 (a few samples of this study predate the infection). Cell type and time point are not known. Material for sequencing was PBMCs or a T cell subset sorted from them (not recorded which). The chain's CDR3 is CASSLTSGGPLSYEQYF. As DNA, the CDR3 is TGTGCCAGCAGCTTAACTAGCGGGGGGCCCCTATCCTACGAGCAGTACTTC.